This TCR beta chain comes out of a study of T cell responses to AZD1222 COVID-19 vaccine. Details on this clone: Its antigen remains unknown.

Trimming pared 2 bases from V and 7 bases from J, leaving 15 bases between. The CDR3 totals 15 residues. Germline V CDR1 and CDR2: MDHEN, SYDVKM. Study-level results: There were vaccine-associated CD4 TCRs across spike, dominant at 160-218 and 743-854.

The method was immunoSEQ multiplex PCR; TCRdb's version includes in-frame clones alone and lacks a portion of them. The repertoire holds roughly 120,000 clones, more than 70% seen once, with about 5% in the top ten. The clonotype originates from an adult in good health. Here the sequenced sample was peripheral blood, taken on day 0 of AZD1222 vaccination. V usage is TRBV28 and J usage is TRBJ1-5; D unresolved. DNA for the CDR3: TGTGCCAGCAGTTTACGAGACTCAGTAACGCAGCCCCAGCATTTT. This translates into CASSLRDSVTQPQHF.